This section outlines one T cell receptor beta chain sequence together with its context. Its antigen is currently unknown. Unique molecular identifiers were affixed to discrete cDNA molecules within the library. TCRdb called the RACE reads again in MiXCR, with one record for every CDR3 protein. In the table there are roughly 380,000 distinct CDR3 sequences, 4.5% to 6% of which are singletons. The germline CDR1 and CDR2 sequences are SGHDT and YYEEEE. The length of the CDR3 is 14 residues. Unmatched junction bases numbered 4, after V lost 3 bases and J lost 2 bases. This sample is drawn from a study of human T cells and chemical hapten exposure. Study results and limitations: There was no change with DPC sensitization in TCRs above 1 in 1000 frequency.

Time point meaning: pre-sensitization, week 0. Treatment of the sample: therapeutic diphenylcyclopropenone sensitization with weekly scalp DPC. The genes are TRBV5-6 and TRBJ1-2, with TRBD1 identical over 7 bases. The receptor comes from a woman in her 50s with alopecia areata. Some clones in this sample may be carry-over from other donors' samples. The specimen was whole blood, collected in connection with sensitization to the hapten diphenylcyclopropenone (DPC). Written as DNA, the CDR3 is TGTGCCAGCAGCTCCACGGACAGGAACTATGGCTACACCTTC. Amino acid sequence: CASSSTDRNYGYTF.